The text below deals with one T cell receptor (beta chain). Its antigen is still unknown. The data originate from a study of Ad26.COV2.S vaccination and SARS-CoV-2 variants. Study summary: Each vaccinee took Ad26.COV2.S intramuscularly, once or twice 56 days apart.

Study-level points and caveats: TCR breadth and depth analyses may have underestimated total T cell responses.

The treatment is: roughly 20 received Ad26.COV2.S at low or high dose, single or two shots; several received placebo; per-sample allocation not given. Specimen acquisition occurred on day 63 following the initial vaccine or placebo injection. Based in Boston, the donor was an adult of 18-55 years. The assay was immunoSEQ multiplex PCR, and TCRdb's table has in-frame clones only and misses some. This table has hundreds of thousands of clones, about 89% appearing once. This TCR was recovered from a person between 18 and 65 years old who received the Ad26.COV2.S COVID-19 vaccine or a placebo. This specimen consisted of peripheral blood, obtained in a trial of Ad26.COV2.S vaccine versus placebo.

CDR3 sequence: CASRKGTLPTDTQYF. The CDR3 DNA sequence: TGTGCCAGTAGAAAAGGGACTCTCCCCACAGATACGCAGTATTTT. The rearrangement uses TRBV19 and TRBJ2-3; D is perhaps TRBD2 (6 bases). V lost 6 bases and J lost 2, with 15 bases in between. Per the germline V gene, CDR1 is LNHDA and CDR2 is SQIVND (reference sequence). There are 15 residues in the CDR3. The entire variable domain, with the rest obtained from reference TRBV19 and TRBJ2-3, is as follows: DGGITQSPKYLFRKEGQNVTLSCEQNLNHDAMYWYRQDPGQGLRLIYYSQIVNDFQKGDIAEGYSVSREKKESFPLTVTSAQKNPTAFYLCASRKGTLPTDTQYFGPGTRLTVL.